These 27 T cell receptor beta chains originate from one sample sequenced in a study of T cell responses to AZD1222 COVID-19 vaccine. Data came from immunoSEQ multiplex PCR; TCRdb stores just in-frame clones and leaves some out. The repertoire holds tens of thousands of clones, around 73% seen once, with around 21% in the top ten. This specimen consisted of peripheral blood, obtained on day 0 of AZD1222 vaccination. These receptors originate from an adult in good health.

The gene calls are TRBV27 and TRBJ1-2, with TRBD1 as a possible D gene (6 bases). The germline CDR1 and CDR2 sequences are MNHEY and SMNVEV (reference sequence). The CDR3 runs to 16 residues. V lost 0 bases to trimming and J lost 4 bases, with 15 bases between them. CDR3 region: CASSLSSGAGTYGYTF. The CDR3 DNA reads TGTGCCAGCAGTTTATCGTCGGGGGCAGGGACCTATGGCTACACCTTC.

The gene calls are TRBV12-3 or TRBV12-4 and TRBJ1-6; D possibly corresponds to TRBD1 (5 bases). V was trimmed by 3 bases and J by 14 bases, leaving 8 bases between them. This CDR3 spans 11 amino acids. The CDR3 loop is CASSFSGALHF. CDR3 nucleotides: TGTGCCAGCAGTTTTTCGGGGGCCCTCCACTTT.

The table lists this clone with a count of one. This chain connects TRBV11-2 to TRBJ2-1; D not resolved. CDR1 is SGHAT and CDR2 is FQNNGV in the germline V gene. The CDR3 covers 13 residues. Trimming removed 1 base from V and 7 bases from J, with 8 bases in between. CDR3 DNA sequence: TGTGCCAGCAGCTTAGGACGGGCAAATGAGCAGTTCTTC. The encoded protein is CASSLGRANEQFF.

V gene TRBV25-1 combines with J gene TRBJ2-5; either TRBD1 or TRBD2 may supply D (6 bases each). Germline CDR1 is MGHDK and CDR2 is SYGVNS. V lost 5 bases and J 5 bases, leaving 18 bases between the germline ends. This CDR3 spans 15 amino acids. The CDR3 DNA reads TGTGCCAGCAGTCTCCTTGGGATCGGGGGCGAGACCCAGTACTTC. It is translated as CASSLLGIGGETQYF.

The CDR3 nucleotides are TGTGCCAGCAGTCCGGGCCGACGGCCCCTCCACTTT. Protein sequence: CASSPGRRPLHF. The chain is built from TRBV6-5 and TRBJ1-6; D is unclear. Germline-derived CDR1 and CDR2 are MNHEY and SVGAGI. The CDR3 is 12 amino acids. V dropped 5 bases and J dropped 13 bases, with 12 bases sitting between them.

The chain couples TRBV6-5 to TRBJ1-2; no definite D call. This CDR3 comprises 13 residues. With 7 bases removed from V and 3 bases from J, the gap between germline ends came to 12 bases. Germline-derived CDR1 and CDR2 are MNHEY and SVGAGI. CDR3 bases: TGTGCCAGCATGGGCACTCGGCACTATGGCTACACCTTC. Protein sequence: CASMGTRHYGYTF.

The count of this clone is one. V gene TRBV19 combines with J gene TRBJ2-2; D perhaps matches TRBD1 (6 bases). The CDR3 extends over 15 amino acids. Trimming shortened V by 4 bases and J by 7 bases, and 16 bases separated the two germline ends. CDR1 LNHDA and CDR2 SQIVND come from the germline V gene (reference sequence). CDR3 sequence: CASSTPTGSGGELFF. The CDR3 nucleotides are TGTGCCAGTAGTACCCCTACAGGGAGCGGCGGGGAGCTGTTTTTT. The full variable domain, completed using reference TRBV19 and TRBJ2-2, is DGGITQSPKYLFRKEGQNVTLSCEQNLNHDAMYWYRQDPGQGLRLIYYSQIVNDFQKGDIAEGYSVSREKKESFPLTVTSAQKNPTAFYLCASSTPTGSGGELFFGEGSRLTVL.

J is TRBJ1-1 and V is TRBV3-1 (or the pseudogene TRBV3-2); 7 bases map to TRBD1. V trimming: 1 base; J trimming: 5 bases; junction bases outside the gene matches: 10. The CDR3 runs 16 residues. The germline V gene has CDR1 LGHDT and CDR2 YNNKEL (reference sequence). CDR3 in amino acids: CASSQGSQGLGTEAFF. The CDR3 DNA follows: TGTGCCAGCAGCCAAGGTTCACAGGGGCTGGGAACTGAAGCTTTCTTT.

The chain couples TRBV29-1 to TRBJ2-1, with D uncertain. The CDR3 contains 13 residues. V was trimmed by 4 bases and J by 8 bases, leaving 15 bases between them. Germline V gives CDR1 SQVTM, CDR2 ANQGSEA. The CDR3 sequence: CSVVSGQVYEQFF. For the CDR3, the DNA is TGCAGCGTTGTCTCGGGCCAAGTCTATGAGCAGTTCTTC.

The V gene is TRBV5-5, the J gene TRBJ2-1; 7 bases align to TRBD2. Germline V lookup: CDR1 SGHKS, CDR2 YYEKEE (reference sequence). V dropped 2 bases and J dropped 2; count of bases not matched to a gene: 1. The CDR3 consists of 14 residues. CDR3 bases: TGTGCCAGCAGCTTCACTAGCGCCTACAATGAGCAGTTCTTC. Protein product: CASSFTSAYNEQFF.

The chain is built from TRBV7-2 and TRBJ2-7; D not resolved. Trimming stripped 2 bases from V and 3 bases from J, with 5 bases between. Germline loops: CDR1 SGHTA, CDR2 FQGNSA. The CDR3 is 12 residues long. CDR3 in DNA: TGTGCCAGCAGCTTAAACGACTACGAGCAGTACTTC. Translated, it gives CASSLNDYEQYF.

This sequence joins TRBV27 and TRBJ2-1; D not certain. V gave up 2 bases and J gave up 1 base, with 9 bases separating them. CDR3 size: 15 residues. The V gene's germline CDR1 is MNHEY and CDR2 SMNVEV (reference sequence). CDR3 bases: TGTGCCAGCAGTTTAGCGGCCCAATCCTACAATGAGCAGTTCTTC. Protein product: CASSLAAQSYNEQFF.

The chain couples TRBV28 to TRBJ1-3; tentatively, D is TRBD1 (6 bases). The CDR3 has 14 residues. The V end was cut by 2 bases, the J end by 2 bases, with 7 bases between. Germline CDR1 is MDHEN and CDR2 is SYDVKM. The CDR3 region is CASSLAGAGNTIYF. The CDR3 DNA sequence: TGTGCCAGCAGTTTAGCAGGGGCTGGAAACACCATATATTTT.

Many counts were recorded for this clone. The CDR3 protein is CATWEGNTGELFF. The CDR3 DNA is TGTGCCACCTGGGAGGGGAACACCGGGGAGCTGTTTTTT. This chain uses TRBV28 with TRBJ2-2; 7 bases are a match to TRBD2. Looked up from germline, CDR1 is MDHEN and CDR2 is SYDVKM. The J segment lost 1 base and the V segment lost 10 bases, leaving 3 bases of the junction unmatched. This CDR3 contains 13 residues.

The chain links TRBV11-1 to TRBJ2-7, with D hard to call. The CDR3 loop spans 11 amino acids. V lost 5 bases, J lost 7 bases, and 9 bases lay in between. Germline CDR1 is SGHAT and CDR2 is FQDESV (reference sequence). CDR3 region: CASSAYREQYF. The DNA for the CDR3 is TGTGCCAGCAGCGCCTACCGGGAGCAGTACTTC.

The V call is TRBV3-1 (or the pseudogene TRBV3-2), the J call TRBJ2-5; 13 nucleotides align to TRBD2. The CDR3 totals 18 residues. Trimming removed 0 bases from V and 7 bases from J; junction bases left unmatched: 11. Germline assignment: CDR1 LGHDT and CDR2 YNNKEL (reference sequence). The CDR3 nucleotides read TGTGCCAGCAGCCAAGATGAAACTAGCGGGAGGGCCTGGGGGACCCAGTACTTC. This gives the protein CASSQDETSGRAWGTQYF.

This clone has just a few counts. The chain links TRBV4-3 to TRBJ1-2; a possible D gene is TRBD1 (5 bases). This CDR3 region has 15 residues. V dropped 0 bases and J dropped 0 bases, with 8 bases sitting between them. Germline values: CDR1 LGHNA, CDR2 YSLEER. CDR3 nucleotide sequence: TGCGCCAGCAGCCAAGAAGGGGATACTAACTATGGCTACACCTTC. Protein sequence: CASSQEGDTNYGYTF.

CDR3 residues: CASMAGDDYGYTF. CDR3 nucleotide sequence: TGTGCCAGTATGGCAGGAGATGACTATGGCTACACCTTC. This chain connects TRBV19 to TRBJ1-2, with D unclear. Germline CDR1 is LNHDA and CDR2 is SQIVND (reference sequence). This CDR3 has 13 amino acids. V gave up 7 bases and J gave up 3 bases, with 12 bases separating them.

This chain joins TRBV18 and TRBJ2-1; D is unresolved. The CDR3 loop spans 16 amino acids. Germline V CDR1 and CDR2: KGHSH, LQKENI. V lost 0 bases and J lost 7, with 16 bases in between. The CDR3 coding sequence is TGTGCCAGCTCACCACCTGGCCCACAAAGAGAAAATGAGCAGTTCTTC. Protein product: CASSPPGPQRENEQFF.

The chain combines TRBV5-5 with TRBJ1-2; TRBD1 aligns across 7 bases. The germline gives CDR1 SGHKS, CDR2 YYEKEE (reference sequence). The CDR3 has 15 amino acids. With 0 bases clipped from V and 1 base from J, the junction kept 3 bases outside the gene matches. CDR3 nucleotides: TGTGCCAGCAGCTTGGCTGGGACAGTTAACTATGGCTACACCTTC. It is translated as CASSLAGTVNYGYTF.

The chain combines TRBV5-5 with TRBJ2-7; D is undetermined. This CDR3 region has 14 residues. V was trimmed by 0 bases and J by 3 bases, leaving 10 bases between them. CDR1 is SGHKS and CDR2 is YYEKEE in the germline V gene (reference sequence). In DNA, the CDR3 is TGTGCCAGCAGCTTGGCTTCAGTTAGCTACGAGCAGTACTTC. It codes for CASSLASVSYEQYF.

V is TRBV4-3 and J is TRBJ2-2; D gene ambiguous. The length of the CDR3 is 12 residues. Germline CDR1 and CDR2: LGHNA and YSLEER. Trimming removed 6 bases at V and 3 bases at J, with 5 bases between. The CDR3 sequence is CASSPYTGELFF. The DNA for the CDR3 is TGCGCCAGCAGTCCCTACACCGGGGAGCTGTTTTTT.

The chain has TRBV10-3 and TRBJ1-4; 8 bases fit TRBD1. V lost 5 bases, J lost 4 bases, and 3 bases stayed unmatched. Germline CDR1 ENHRY, CDR2 SYGVKD. This CDR3 is 14 amino acids long. The CDR3 protein is CAISQGAGNEKLFF. CDR3 bases: TGTGCCATCAGTCAGGGGGCCGGTAATGAAAAACTGTTTTTT.

The genes are TRBV10-1 and TRBJ2-5; 10 bases align to TRBD1. The CDR3 loop spans 16 amino acids. After removal of 2 bases from V and 0 bases from J, the junction contained 3 bases not matched to a gene. Germline V gene sequence: CDR1 WNHNN, CDR2 SYGVQD (reference sequence). CDR3 sequence reads: CASSEGTGADQETQYF. CDR3 coding DNA: TGCGCCAGCAGTGAGGGGACAGGGGCAGACCAAGAGACCCAGTACTTC.

The chain carries TRBV7-2 and TRBJ1-6; a weak D match, TRBD1 (5 bases). V was cut by 4 bases and J by 8 bases, with 15 bases left in between. The CDR3 contains 15 residues. CDR1 and CDR2 (germline): SGHTA, FQGNSA. CDR3 coding DNA: TGTGCCAGCAGCTCCCTGGCGCAGGGATATTCACCCCTCCACTTT. Encoded protein: CASSSLAQGYSPLHF.

This chain links TRBV28 with TRBJ2-3; tentatively, D is TRBD2 (8 bases). This CDR3 region has 16 residues. Germline lookup yields CDR1 MDHEN and CDR2 SYDVKM. Trimming cost V 7 bases and J 3 bases, with 20 bases left between them. CDR3 loop: CASIPLGGGGTDTQYF. CDR3 nucleotides: TGTGCCAGCATCCCCCTAGGGGGCGGGGGGACAGATACGCAGTATTTT.

The table lists this clone with many counts. The chain links TRBV5-4 to TRBJ2-7; tentative D call: TRBD1 (6 bases). Trimming shortened V by 1 base and J by 0 bases, and 8 bases separated the two germline ends. CDR1 is SGHNT, CDR2 YYREEE, per germline (reference sequence). This CDR3 is 14 amino acids long. CDR3 loop: CASSLPRGSYEQYF. CDR3 nucleotide sequence: TGTGCCAGCAGCTTGCCCAGGGGCTCCTACGAGCAGTACTTC.